The 15 T cell receptor beta chains listed next were all sequenced from one sample in a study of blood T cell repertoires in COVID-19. Sequencing used immunoSEQ multiplex PCR; TCRdb keeps in-frame clones, though not all of them. This table holds approximately 300,000 clones, 75% to 95% found once. The sequenced sample was peripheral blood. The receptors derive from a woman aged 25 to 39 with COVID-19, enrolled during active disease.

The chain couples TRBV12-3 or TRBV12-4 to TRBJ1-6, with D hard to call. The CDR3 runs to 13 residues. Trimming stripped 2 bases from V and 7 bases from J, with 6 bases between. CDR3 residues: CASSLFGNSPLHF. For the CDR3, the DNA is TGTGCCAGCAGTTTATTTGGCAATTCACCCCTCCACTTT.

The V gene is TRBV6-5, the J gene TRBJ1-2; D might be TRBD1 (6 bases). V dropped 10 bases and J dropped 4 bases, with 13 bases sitting between them. Germline-derived CDR1 and CDR2 are MNHEY and SVGAGI. This CDR3 is 12 amino acids long. The CDR3 DNA follows: TGTGCCATTGGTGGGGGCACCTATGGCTACACCTTC. Protein: CAIGGGTYGYTF.

The V and J genes are TRBV10-3 and TRBJ2-5, with TRBD1 matching over 7 bases. Trimming took 0 bases from V and 5 from J; bases not matched to a gene: 9. This CDR3 is built from 16 residues. Germline-derived CDR1 and CDR2 are ENHRY and SYGVKD. The CDR3 here is CAISESRQGYSETQYF. In DNA, the CDR3 is TGTGCCATCAGTGAGTCGAGACAGGGTTATTCGGAGACCCAGTACTTC.

The rearrangement links TRBV7-2 to TRBJ1-5, with TRBD1 matching 7 bases. The germline V gene encodes CDR1 SGHTA and CDR2 FQGNSA. The CDR3 contains 15 residues. V was pared by 5 bases and J by 3 bases, with 7 bases of the junction left unmatched. The CDR3, as DNA: TGTGCCAGCAGCCAGGGGGGAAGGGACAATCAGCCCCAGCATTTT. Protein product: CASSQGGRDNQPQHF.

The chain couples TRBV7-6 to TRBJ2-1; 9 nucleotides align to TRBD2. Trimming took 1 base from V and 2 from J; bases not matched to a gene: 12. Germline V gene lookup returns CDR1 SGHVS and CDR2 FNYEAQ. This CDR3 is 19 amino acids long. Here the CDR3 DNA reads TGTGCCAGCAGCTTAGTTGCTAGCGGGATAGGTCGGCCCTACAATGAGCAGTTCTTC. It yields the protein CASSLVASGIGRPYNEQFF.

In its sample, this clone was seen once. This chain uses TRBV6-5 with TRBJ2-5; no clear D gene. Germline CDR1 reads MNHEY; CDR2 reads SVGAGI. V was trimmed by 6 bases and J by 2 bases, leaving 16 bases between them. This CDR3 comprises 15 residues. CDR3 protein: CASRVGEFGQETQYF. The DNA for the CDR3 is TGTGCCAGCAGGGTTGGAGAGTTTGGGCAAGAGACCCAGTACTTC.

This chain links TRBV5-1 with TRBJ2-1; 7 bases fit TRBD1. Trimming at V came to 2 bases and at J to 4 bases, leaving 9 bases not matched to a gene. Germline CDR1 and CDR2: SGHRS and YFSETQ. CDR3 size: 16 residues. The CDR3 protein is CASSFLTGVGYNEQFF. The CDR3 DNA is TGCGCCAGCAGCTTCCTCACAGGGGTGGGGTACAATGAGCAGTTCTTC.

The chain combines TRBV2 with TRBJ2-3; D remains unclear. Between the trimmed V and J ends, which lost 0 bases and 6 bases, there was a span of 7 bases. The CDR3 consists of 13 residues. Germline V gene data show CDR1 as SNHLY and CDR2 as FYNNEI. CDR3 residues: CASSEASGDTQYF. DNA of the CDR3: TGTGCCAGCAGTGAAGCGTCAGGTGATACGCAGTATTTT.

The V call is TRBV5-1, the J call TRBJ2-3; TRBD1 agrees at 8 bases. This CDR3 is 15 amino acids long. Germline-derived CDR1 and CDR2 are SGHRS and YFSETQ. After removal of 0 bases from V and 4 bases from J, the junction contained 4 bases not matched to a gene. The CDR3, as DNA: TGCGCCAGCAGCTTGGCAGGACAGGGAGCAGATACGCAGTATTTT. This translates into CASSLAGQGADTQYF.

The J gene is TRBJ1-6, the V gene TRBV14; maybe TRBD1 (5 bases). Per the germline V gene, CDR1 is SGHDN and CDR2 is FVKESK. The CDR3 is made up of 15 amino acids. The ends were cut back, 4 bases at V and 9 bases at J, with 16 bases in the middle. CDR3 residues: CASSPMRGDGSPLHF. The CDR3 nucleotides read TGTGCCAGCAGCCCGATGCGGGGGGACGGTTCACCCCTCCACTTT.

The chain combines TRBV15 with TRBJ1-4; maybe TRBD1 (6 bases). This CDR3 has 16 amino acids. Trimming shortened V by 5 bases and J by 4 bases, and 17 bases separated the two germline ends. Per the germline V gene, CDR1 is LNHNV and CDR2 is YYDKDF (reference sequence). The CDR3 nucleotides read TGTGCCACCAGCCCTGGGGGAACAGGGCATAATGAAAAACTGTTTTTT. Its protein is CATSPGGTGHNEKLFF.

The chain combines TRBV4-1 with TRBJ2-1; 11 bases line up with TRBD2. The CDR3 spans 16 residues. J gave up 0 bases and V 3 bases, and 1 base lay outside the gene matches. Germline V gives CDR1 MGHRA, CDR2 YSYEKL. The CDR3: CASSQGLAVSYNEQFF. The CDR3 DNA is TGCGCCAGCAGCCAGGGACTAGCGGTCTCCTACAATGAGCAGTTCTTC.

The CDR3 sequence: CASTGGQGARGYTF. The CDR3 DNA is TGTGCCAGCACGGGAGGACAGGGGGCGAGAGGCTACACCTTC. The chain couples TRBV25-1 to TRBJ1-2; 11 nucleotides align to TRBD1. The V and J ends lost 7 bases and 8 bases, in that order; junction bases with no gene match: 9. Germline loops: CDR1 MGHDK, CDR2 SYGVNS. The CDR3 is 14 residues long.

The V call is TRBV5-5, the J call TRBJ2-3, with D possibly being TRBD2 (6 bases). V shed 5 bases and J shed 2 bases, with 15 bases lying between them. CDR3 length equals 15 residues. Germline CDR1 reads SGHKS; CDR2 reads YYEKEE (reference sequence). CDR3 in DNA: TGTGCCAGCAGGTCGTCCGGGACTTACACAGATACGCAGTATTTT. Its translation is CASRSSGTYTDTQYF.

The chain has TRBV5-1 and TRBJ2-1, with TRBD1 matching over 10 bases. From germline, CDR1 is SGHRS and CDR2 YFSETQ. The V gene end was trimmed by 4 bases and the J gene end by 9 bases; junction bases not matched to a gene: 10. The CDR3 is 15 residues long. The CDR3 region is CASSPEGTGVSEQFF. The CDR3 coding sequence is TGCGCCAGCAGCCCGGAGGGGACAGGGGTAAGTGAGCAGTTCTTC.